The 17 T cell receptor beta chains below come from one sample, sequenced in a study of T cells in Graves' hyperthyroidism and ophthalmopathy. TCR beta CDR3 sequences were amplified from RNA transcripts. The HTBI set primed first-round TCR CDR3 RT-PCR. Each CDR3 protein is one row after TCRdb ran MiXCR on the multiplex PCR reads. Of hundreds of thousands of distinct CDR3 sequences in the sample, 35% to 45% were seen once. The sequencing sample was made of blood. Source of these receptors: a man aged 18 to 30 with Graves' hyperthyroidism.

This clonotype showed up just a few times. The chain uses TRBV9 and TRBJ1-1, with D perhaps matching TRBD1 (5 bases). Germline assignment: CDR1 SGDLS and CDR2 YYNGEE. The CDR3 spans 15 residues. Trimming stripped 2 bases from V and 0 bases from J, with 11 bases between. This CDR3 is CASSVGKGVNTEAFF. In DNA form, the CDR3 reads TGTGCCAGCAGCGTTGGGAAAGGGGTGAACACTGAAGCTTTCTTT. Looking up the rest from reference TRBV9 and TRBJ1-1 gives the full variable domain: DSGVTQTPKHLITATGQRVTLRCSPRSGDLSVYWYQQSLDQGLQFLIQYYNGEERAKGNILERFSAQQFPDLHSELNLSSLELGDSALYFCASSVGKGVNTEAFFGQGTRLTVV.

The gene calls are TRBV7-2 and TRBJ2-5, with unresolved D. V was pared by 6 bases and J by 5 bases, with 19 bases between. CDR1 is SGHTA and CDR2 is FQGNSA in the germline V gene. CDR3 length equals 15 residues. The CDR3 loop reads CASSYSAPVGETQYF. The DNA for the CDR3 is TGTGCCAGCAGTTACTCGGCACCGGTCGGGGAGACCCAGTACTTC. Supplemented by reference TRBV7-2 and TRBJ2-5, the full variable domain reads GAGVSQSPSNKVTEKGKDVELRCDPISGHTALYWYRQSLGQGLEFLIYFQGNSAPDKSGLPSDRFSAERTGGSVSTLTIQRTQQEDSAVYLCASSYSAPVGETQYFGPGTRLLVL.

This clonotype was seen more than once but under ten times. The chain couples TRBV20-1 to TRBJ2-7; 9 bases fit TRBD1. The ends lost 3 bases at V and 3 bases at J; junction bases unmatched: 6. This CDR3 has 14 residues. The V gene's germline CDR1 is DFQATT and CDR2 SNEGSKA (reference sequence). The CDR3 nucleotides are TGCAGTGCTAGCCGGGACAGGGAGGTCTACGAGCAGTACTTC. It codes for CSASRDREVYEQYF.

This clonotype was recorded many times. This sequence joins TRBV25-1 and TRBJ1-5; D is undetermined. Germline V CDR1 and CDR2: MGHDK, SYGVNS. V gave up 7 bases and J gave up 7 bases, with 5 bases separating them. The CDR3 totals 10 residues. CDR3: CASIDQPQHF. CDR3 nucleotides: TGTGCCAGCATCGACCAGCCCCAGCATTTT.

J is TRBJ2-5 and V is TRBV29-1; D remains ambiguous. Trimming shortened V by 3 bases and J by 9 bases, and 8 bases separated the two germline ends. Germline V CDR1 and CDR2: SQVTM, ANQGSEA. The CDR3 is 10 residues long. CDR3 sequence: CSVDIGAQYF. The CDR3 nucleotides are TGCAGCGTTGACATTGGGGCCCAGTACTTC.

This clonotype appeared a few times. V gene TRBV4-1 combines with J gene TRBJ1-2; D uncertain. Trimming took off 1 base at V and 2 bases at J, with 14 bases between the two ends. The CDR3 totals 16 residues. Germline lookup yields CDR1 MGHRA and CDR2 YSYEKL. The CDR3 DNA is TGCGCCAGCAGCCAAGTCCTTCCGGCGGACAACTATGGCTACACCTTC. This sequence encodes CASSQVLPADNYGYTF.

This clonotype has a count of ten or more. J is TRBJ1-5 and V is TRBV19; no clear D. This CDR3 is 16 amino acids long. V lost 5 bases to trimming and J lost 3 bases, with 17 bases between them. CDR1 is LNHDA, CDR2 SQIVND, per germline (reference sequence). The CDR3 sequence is CASSLLKAGNNQPQHF. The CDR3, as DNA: TGTGCCAGTAGTCTCCTCAAGGCGGGGAACAATCAGCCCCAGCATTTT.

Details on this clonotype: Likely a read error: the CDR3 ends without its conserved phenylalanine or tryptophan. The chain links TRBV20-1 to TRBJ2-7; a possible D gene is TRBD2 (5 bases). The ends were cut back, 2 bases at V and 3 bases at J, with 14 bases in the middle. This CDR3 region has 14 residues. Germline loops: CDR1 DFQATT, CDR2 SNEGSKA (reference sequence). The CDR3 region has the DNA TGCAGTGCTAGACCGACTATGGGCCTCTACGAGCAGTACCTC. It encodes CSARPTMGLYEQYL.

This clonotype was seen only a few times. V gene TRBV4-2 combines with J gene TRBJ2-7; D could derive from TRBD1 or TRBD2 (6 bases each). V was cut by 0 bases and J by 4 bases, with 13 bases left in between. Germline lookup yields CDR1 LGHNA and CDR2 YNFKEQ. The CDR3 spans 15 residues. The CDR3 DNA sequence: TGTGCCAGCAGCCAAGATACCCCGGGGGCGTACGAGCAGTACTTC. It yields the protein CASSQDTPGAYEQYF.

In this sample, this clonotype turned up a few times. DNA of the CDR3: TGTGCCACTATAAGAGACAGGGCGATTTCACCCCTCCACTTT. Protein sequence: CATIRDRAISPLHF. The chain is built from TRBV10-3 and TRBJ1-6, with 7 nucleotides matching TRBD1. Germline lookup yields CDR1 ENHRY and CDR2 SYGVKD. This CDR3 spans 14 amino acids. With 10 bases clipped from V and 9 bases from J, the junction kept 12 bases outside the gene matches.

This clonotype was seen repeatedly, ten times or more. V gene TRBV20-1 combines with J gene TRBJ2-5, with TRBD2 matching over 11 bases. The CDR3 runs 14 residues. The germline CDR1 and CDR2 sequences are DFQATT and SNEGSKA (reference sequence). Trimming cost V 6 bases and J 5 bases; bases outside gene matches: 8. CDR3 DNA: TGCAGTGCGCCGCCGGGACTAGCGGTGGAGACCCAGTACTTC. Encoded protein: CSAPPGLAVETQYF.

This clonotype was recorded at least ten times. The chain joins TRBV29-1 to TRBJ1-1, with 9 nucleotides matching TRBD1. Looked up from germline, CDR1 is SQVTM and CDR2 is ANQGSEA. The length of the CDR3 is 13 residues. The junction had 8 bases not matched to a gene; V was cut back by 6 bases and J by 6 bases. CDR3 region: CSVGTGLKAEAFF. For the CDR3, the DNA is TGCAGCGTAGGGACAGGGCTTAAGGCTGAAGCTTTCTTT.

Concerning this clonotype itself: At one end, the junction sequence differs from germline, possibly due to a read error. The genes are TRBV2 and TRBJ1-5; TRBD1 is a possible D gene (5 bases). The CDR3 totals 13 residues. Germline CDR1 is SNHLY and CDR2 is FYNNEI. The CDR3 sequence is CAGSRTLGLAQHF. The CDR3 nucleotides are TGTGCCGGCAGCCGGACATTGGGGTTGGCCCAGCATTTT.

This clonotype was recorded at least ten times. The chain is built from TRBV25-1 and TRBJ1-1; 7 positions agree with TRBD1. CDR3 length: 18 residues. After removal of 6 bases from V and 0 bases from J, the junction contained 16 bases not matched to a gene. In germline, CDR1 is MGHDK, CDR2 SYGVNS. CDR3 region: CASSPREGQPFMNTEAFF. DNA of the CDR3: TGTGCCAGCAGCCCTAGAGAGGGACAGCCGTTTATGAACACTGAAGCTTTCTTT.

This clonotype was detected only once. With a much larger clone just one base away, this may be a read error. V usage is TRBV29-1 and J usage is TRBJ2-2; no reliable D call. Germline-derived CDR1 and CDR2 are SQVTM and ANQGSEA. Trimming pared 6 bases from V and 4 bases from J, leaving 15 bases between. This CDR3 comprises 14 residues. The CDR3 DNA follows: TGCAGCGTAGTGGACGGTGTGATCACCGGGGAGCTGTTTTTT. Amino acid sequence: CSVVDGVITGELFF.

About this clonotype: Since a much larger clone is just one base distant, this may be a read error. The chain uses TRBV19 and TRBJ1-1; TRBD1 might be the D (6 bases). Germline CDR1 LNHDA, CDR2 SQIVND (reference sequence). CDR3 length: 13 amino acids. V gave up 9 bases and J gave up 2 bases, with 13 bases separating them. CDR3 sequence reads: CASNTGSNTEAFF. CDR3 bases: TGTGCCAGCAATACAGGGTCTAACACTGAAGCTTTCTTT.

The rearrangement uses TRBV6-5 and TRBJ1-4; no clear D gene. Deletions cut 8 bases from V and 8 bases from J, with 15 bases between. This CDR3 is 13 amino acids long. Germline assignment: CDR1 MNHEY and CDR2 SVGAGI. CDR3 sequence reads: CASQEPYGEKLFF. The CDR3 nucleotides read TGTGCCAGCCAGGAGCCTTATGGGGAAAAACTGTTTTTT.